The entry that follows covers one T cell receptor beta chain sequence. Using immunoSEQ multiplex PCR, the repertoire was profiled, and TCRdb retains in-frame clones only, with some absent. The sample records about 58,000 clones, 89% being singletons. The sample comes from a study of identifying expanded T cells in peripheral blood. The sequenced sample consisted of blood. This TCR was recovered from a person aged 18 to 75 in good health.

CDR3 nucleotide sequence: TGTGCCAGCAGCTATTGGGCGGGGGCTCCCTCTGAAGCTTTCTTT. Protein product: CASSYWAGAPSEAFF. The rearrangement joins TRBV5-6 to TRBJ1-1, with D possibly being TRBD1 (6 bases). Per germline, CDR1 SGHDT and CDR2 YYEEEE. V was pared by 3 bases and J by 6 bases, with 18 bases between. The length of the CDR3 is 15 residues.